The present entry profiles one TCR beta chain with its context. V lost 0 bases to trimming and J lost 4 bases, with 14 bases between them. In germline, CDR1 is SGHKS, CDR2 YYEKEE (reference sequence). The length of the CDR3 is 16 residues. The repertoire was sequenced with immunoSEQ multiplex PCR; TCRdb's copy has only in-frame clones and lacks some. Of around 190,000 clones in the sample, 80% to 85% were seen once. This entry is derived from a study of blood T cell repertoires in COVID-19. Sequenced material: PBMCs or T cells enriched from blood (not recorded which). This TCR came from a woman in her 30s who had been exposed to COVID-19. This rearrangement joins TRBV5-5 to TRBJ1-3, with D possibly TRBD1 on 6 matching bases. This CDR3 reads CASSLGGPGLGNTIYF. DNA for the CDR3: TGTGCCAGCAGCTTGGGGGGGCCAGGGCTCGGAAACACCATATATTTT. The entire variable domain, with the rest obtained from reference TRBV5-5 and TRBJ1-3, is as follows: DAGVTQSPTHLIKTRGQQVTLRCSPISGHKSVSWYQQVLGQGPQFIFQYYEKEERGRGNFPDRFSARQFPNYSSELNVNALLLGDSALYLCASSLGGPGLGNTIYFGEGSWLTVV.